This T cell receptor beta chain derives from a study of blood T cell repertoires in COVID-19 (dated by TCRdb to 2020 to 2022). Study-level background: Samples covering the acute and convalescent phases of COVID-19 were provided by collaborators in the United States, Italy and Spain. A de-identified subject ID, COVID-19 status, age in years and sex were almost always included in the sample metadata. The repertoires were released in a freely available public database meant as a resource for research on the immune response to SARS-CoV-2. The prospective study material was composed of cDNA or gDNA derived from T cells, B-cell-depleted T cells, or PBMCs. The dataset comprised deeply sampled blood TCRbeta repertoires from subjects exposed to, actively infected with, or recovered from COVID-19. Where available, HLA class I and class II types were obtained from metadata supplied by the sample provider rather than from assay-based typing. The samples were drawn from the first 160 participants of the ongoing ImmuneRACE study and from roughly 1,300 subjects provided by 6 global collaborators.

TCRbeta CDR3 regions were amplified from genomic DNA by means of the immunoSEQ Assay, a bias-controlled multiplex PCR. Processing in the source paper ran as follows. The number of nucleated cells in each sample was estimated from the amplification of reference gene primers within the assay. To quantify the absolute abundance of each unique TCRbeta CDR3 rearrangement, sequence reads were collapsed and filtered. Productive Simpson clonality was computed per sample as the square root of Simpson's diversity index over productive rearrangements. TCRdb stores this immuneACCESS table with in-frame sequences only. Part of the clones is absent; in the studies checked, under half of the shortfall reflects unresolved V genes, and no reason is known for the rest. D and trimming come from the DNA, and the V and J calls and clone size come from that table. The sample profile shows a few hundred thousand clones; approximately 86% of them were found once. The ten most abundant clones make up about 4.2% of the sample.

The germline V gene provides CDR1 MNHEY and CDR2 SVGEGT. Taken from cysteine to phenylalanine, the CDR3 has 15 residues. This entry keeps only the CDR3 DNA: 45 bases, framed from base 1. V is shortened by 6 bases, J by 0 bases, and the region joining them spans 14 bases. Participants in the prospective study were aged about 18 to 95 years, lived in under 30 United States geographic areas, and enrolled through a virtual design. In the prospective study, cohorts were assigned on the basis of participant-reported clinical history obtained from a screening survey and a study questionnaire. In the prospective study, mobile phlebotomists collected whole blood, serum and a nasopharyngeal or oropharyngeal swab from each participant. Over a roughly two-month period, participants in the prospective study had the option of providing additional blood draws and questionnaires. Prospective study blood samples were shipped either frozen or at room temperature before DNA extraction.

General conclusions and limits of the study: Clinical and demographic metadata were provided uncurated, with the amount varying by source and participant.

Remarks on this clone: Its recognized antigen is unknown. No much larger clone is present one base from it, and per-base qualities are unavailable.

The chain employs TRBV6-2 or TRBV6-3 and TRBJ1-2; no D gene is confidently identified. Sequenced sample: PBMCs or T cells enriched from blood (not recorded which). This clonotype originated in a woman in her forties with acute COVID-19. The DNA is TGTGCCAGCAGCCCCATGGGGAGGACTAACTATGGCTACACCTTC. Its translation reads: CASSPMGRTNYGYTF.